The rows below give T cell receptor beta chains drawn from one sample of a study. Using immunoSEQ multiplex PCR, the repertoire was profiled, and TCRdb retains in-frame clones only, with some absent. The table records 60,000 to 85,000 clones, around 93% of them present only once. Sample: PBMCs. These receptors were taken from a man in his forties with rheumatoid arthritis. Both conserved end residues are part of each CDR3. The order of the fields is clone size, CDR3 length, D gene, J gene, V gene, CDR3 DNA, CDR3 protein. The D gene is left open where the match is weak. The size entry is marked missing in some rows and otherwise reads once, few, many or a size class.

- | 13 | - | TRBJ1-2 | TRBV20-1 | TGCAGTGCTAGTGTGGCCGGGTTTAATGGCTACACCTTC | CSASVAGFNGYTF
- | 16 | TRBD2 | TRBJ2-3 | TRBV5-4 | TGTGCCAGCAGCCCAGTCTTAGCGGGAGTAACAGATACGCAGTATTTT | CASSPVLAGVTDTQYF
- | 14 | - | TRBJ2-2 | TRBV18 | TGTGCCAGCTCACTAGGGACGGACACCGGGGAGCTGTTTTTT | CASSLGTDTGELFF
- | 14 | - | TRBJ1-4 | TRBV6-5 | TGTGCCAGCAGTTGGGGACACACTAATGAAAAACTGTTTTTT | CASSWGHTNEKLFF
- | 16 | TRBD2 | TRBJ2-5 | TRBV29-1 | TGCAGCGTTGGAGGCGGTAGCGGGAACGAACAAGAGACCCAGTACTTC | CSVGGGSGNEQETQYF
few | 15 | - | TRBJ1-5 | TRBV19 | TGTGCCAGTAGTGAGTGGGCCAGGGCGTTACAGCCCCAGCATTTT | CASSEWARALQPQHF
few | 14 | - | TRBJ2-1 | TRBV5-1 | TGCGCCAGCAGGCCAGGGCAGGGATACAATGAGCAGTTCTTC | CASRPGQGYNEQFF
few | 13 | - | TRBJ2-5 | TRBV7-9 | TGTGCCAGCAGCCACACAGGGAATGAGACCCAGTACTTC | CASSHTGNETQYF
- | 14 | TRBD1 | TRBJ1-3 | TRBV29-1 | TGCAGCGTTAATACAGGGGCCTCTGGAAACACCATATATTTT | CSVNTGASGNTIYF
- | 17 | TRBD2 | TRBJ2-3 | TRBV7-9 | TGTGCCAGCAGCTTAGGGACTAGCGGGACTAGCACAGATACGCAGTATTTT | CASSLGTSGTSTDTQYF
once | 15 | TRBD1 | TRBJ1-4 | TRBV27 | TGTGCCAGCAGTTTATCGGGGACAGGGAGGGAAAAACTGTTTTTT | CASSLSGTGREKLFF
- | 15 | - | TRBJ1-5 | TRBV15 | TGTGCCACCAGCAGAGATTTAAACACCAATCAGCCCCAGCATTTT | CATSRDLNTNQPQHF
- | 13 | - | TRBJ1-2 | TRBV3-1/TRBV3-2 | TGTGCCAGCAGCCCCCGGGAGGGGTATGGCTACACCTTC | CASSPREGYGYTF
- | 15 | - | TRBJ2-2 | TRBV5-1 | TGCGCCAGCAGCTTAACAGCCGGAAACACCGGGGAGCTGTTTTTT | CASSLTAGNTGELFF
- | 17 | TRBD1 | TRBJ1-2 | TRBV15 | TGTGCCACCAGCAGAACCGGGACAGGCCGAGACCGCTATGGCTACACCTTC | CATSRTGTGRDRYGYTF
few | 14 | TRBD1 | TRBJ1-5 | TRBV28 | TGTGCCAGCAGTTTAGAGGGGGCCGGTCAGCCCCAGCATTTT | CASSLEGAGQPQHF
- | 14 | - | TRBJ1-4 | TRBV2 | TGTGCCAGCAGTGAAACCCTGGAAGGCGAAAAACTGTTTTTT | CASSETLEGEKLFF
- | 13 | - | TRBJ2-7 | TRBV7-9 | TGTGCCACCGAAAAGGGTGGGGGCTACGAGCAGTACTTC | CATEKGGGYEQYF
- | 10 | - | TRBJ1-2 | TRBV29-1 | TGCAGCGTTAGCGACTATGGCTACACCTTC | CSVSDYGYTF
- | 12 | TRBD1 | TRBJ1-5 | TRBV6-5 | TGTGCCAGCAGTCCACAAAGGGGGCGGCAGCATTTT | CASSPQRGRQHF
- | 12 | - | TRBJ2-7 | TRBV15 | TGTGCCACCAGCAGAGGGGGATACGAGCAGTACTTC | CATSRGGYEQYF
- | 15 | - | TRBJ2-5 | TRBV2 | TGTGCCAGCAGGAGTGAACTAGGCAGGGAAGAGACCCAGTACTTC | CASRSELGREETQYF
- | 16 | TRBD1 | TRBJ1-6 | TRBV27 | TGTGCCAGCTCGGGACAGGGACTGGTGGGCAATTCACCCCTCCACTTT | CASSGQGLVGNSPLHF
- | 16 | - | TRBJ1-1 | TRBV7-6 | TGTGCCAGCAGCTTATCCCGGAGGGGCATGAACACTGAAGCTTTCTTT | CASSLSRRGMNTEAFF
- | 15 | - | TRBJ2-2 | TRBV5-1 | TGCGCCAGCAGCTTGCGGGACTCGAACACCGGGGAGCTGTTTTTT | CASSLRDSNTGELFF
- | 17 | TRBD2 | TRBJ2-3 | TRBV2 | TGTGCCAGCAGTCAGACTAGCGGGGGGGCATTGGCAGATACGCAGTATTTT | CASSQTSGGALADTQYF
- | 15 | TRBD2 | TRBJ2-7 | TRBV9 | TGTGCCAGCAGCATTGGGACTAGCGGGACCTACGAGCAGTACTTC | CASSIGTSGTYEQYF
- | 14 | - | TRBJ1-6 | TRBV7-6 | TGTGCCAGCAGCTCAAGGGTGGCTAATTCACCCCTCCACTTT | CASSSRVANSPLHF
once | 13 | - | TRBJ1-1 | TRBV18 | TGTGCCAGCAGAAAACAGGGAGACACTGAAGCTTTCTTT | CASRKQGDTEAFF
few | 13 | - | TRBJ1-2 | TRBV5-4 | TGTGCCAGCAGCCAACAGGGTACCTATGGCTACACCTTC | CASSQQGTYGYTF
- | 15 | TRBD2 | TRBJ2-7 | TRBV27 | TGTGCCAGCAGTTGGACTAGCGGGTCCTCCTACGAGCAGTACTTC | CASSWTSGSSYEQYF
- | 15 | - | TRBJ2-7 | TRBV7-9 | TGTGCCAGCAGCTTAGGAGTCTGGGGGACCTACGAGCAGTACTTC | CASSLGVWGTYEQYF
- | 13 | TRBD1 | TRBJ2-3 | TRBV5-1 | TGCGCAGCGGGGACAGGGGTAGGAGATACGCAGTATTTT | CAAGTGVGDTQYF
- | 14 | - | TRBJ1-3 | TRBV6-5 | TGTGCCAGCAGTTTAGGTCACTCTGGAAACACCATATATTTT | CASSLGHSGNTIYF
- | 16 | - | TRBJ2-1 | TRBV7-3 | TGTGCCAGCAGCTTAATAGGTGGAGGGAATTACAATGAGCAGTTCTTC | CASSLIGGGNYNEQFF
few | 15 | TRBD1 | TRBJ1-4 | TRBV18 | TGTGCCAGCTCCCCTACAGGGGACTATAATGAAAAACTGTTTTTT | CASSPTGDYNEKLFF
- | 15 | - | TRBJ1-6 | TRBV21-1 | TGTGCCAGCTCTTTCTCCCCAGGCTATAATTCACCCCTCCACTTT | CASSFSPGYNSPLHF
- | 14 | - | TRBJ2-7 | TRBV4-1 | TGCGCCAGCAGCCAGGGGAAGGGGGCCTACGAGCAGTACTTC | CASSQGKGAYEQYF
- | 16 | - | TRBJ2-2 | TRBV7-3 | TGTGCCAGCAGCTTAACGTGGGGGCCCCTGTCCGGGGAGCTGTTTTTT | CASSLTWGPLSGELFF
- | 15 | TRBD1 | TRBJ2-4 | TRBV3-1/TRBV3-2 | TGTGCCAGCAGCCAGCCCGGACAGGAGAAAAACATTCAGTACTTC | CASSQPGQEKNIQYF
- | 14 | - | TRBJ2-7 | TRBV7-9 | TGTGCCAGCAGCTTCGGACTTACCGTCTACGAGCAGTACTTC | CASSFGLTVYEQYF
- | 12 | TRBD1 | TRBJ1-2 | TRBV19 | TGTGCCAGTAGTACCTACGACAGGGACTACACCTTC | CASSTYDRDYTF
- | 10 | TRBD2 | TRBJ2-1 | TRBV7-8 | TGTGCCGGGGGGGGAAATGAGCAGTTCTTC | CAGGGNEQFF
- | 15 | - | TRBJ2-1 | TRBV5-6 | TGTGCCAGCAGCTGGAGGGCAATCTCCTACAATGAGCAGTTCTTC | CASSWRAISYNEQFF
- | 14 | - | TRBJ1-1 | TRBV9 | TGTGCCAGCAGCACCGAGGGGGGGATGGGGAACGCTTTCTTT | CASSTEGGMGNAFF
- | 15 | - | TRBJ2-4 | TRBV19 | TGTGCCAGTAGTATAGTACCAGGGATCAAAAACATTCAGTACTTC | CASSIVPGIKNIQYF
- | 15 | TRBD2 | TRBJ2-1 | TRBV12-5 | TGTGCTAGTGGTTTGGGGCTAGCGGGAGCAAATGAGCAGTTCTTC | CASGLGLAGANEQFF
- | 14 | TRBD1 | TRBJ2-1 | TRBV11-3 | TGTGCCAGCAGCCTAATACAGGGGTCGAATGAGCAGTTCTTC | CASSLIQGSNEQFF
- | 12 | TRBD1 | TRBJ1-3 | TRBV9 | TGTGCCAGCAGCGTACAGGGGGACACCATATATTTT | CASSVQGDTIYF
- | 16 | TRBD2 | TRBJ2-1 | TRBV5-1 | TGCGCCAGCAGCTGGGGGACTAGCGGATTCTACAATGAGCAGTTCTTC | CASSWGTSGFYNEQFF
- | 15 | - | TRBJ1-5 | TRBV19 | TGTGCCAGTAGTACCGGAAGGGGGGGCAATCAGCCCCAGCATTTT | CASSTGRGGNQPQHF
- | 14 | - | TRBJ1-3 | TRBV28 | TGTGCCAGCAGGAATCAGGGTTCTGGAAACACCATATATTTT | CASRNQGSGNTIYF
- | 14 | - | TRBJ1-1 | TRBV18 | TGTGCCAGCTCACTCCAGGGAAAGAACACTGAAGCTTTCTTT | CASSLQGKNTEAFF